Listed below are T cell receptor beta chains from one sample, sequenced in a study of blood T cell repertoires in COVID-19. This table comes from immunoSEQ multiplex PCR, and its TCRdb copy is limited to in-frame clones, with some not included. This sample has around 59,000 clones, with approximately 90% found just once. Source material: peripheral blood. The receptor set was obtained from a man in his 60s with acute or convalescent COVID-19. Both conserved end residues are part of each CDR3. Each record gives: V gene, clone size, CDR3 length, D gene, J gene, CDR3 protein, CDR3 DNA. The D gene is left open where the match is weak. Clone sizes are given selectively: once, few, many, or a class where the clone is expanded.

V gene: TRBV7-3
clone size: NA
CDR3 length: 18
D gene: TRBD1
J gene: TRBJ1-2
CDR3 protein: CASSKGTGERGRNYGYTF
CDR3 DNA: TGTGCCAGCAGCAAAGGGACAGGGGAAAGGGGTCGCAACTATGGCTACACCTTC

V gene: TRBV5-4
clone size: NA
CDR3 length: 15
D gene: TRBD1
J gene: TRBJ2-5
CDR3 protein: CASSFGQGAGETQYF
CDR3 DNA: TGTGCCAGCAGCTTTGGACAGGGGGCAGGAGAGACCCAGTACTTC

V gene: TRBV27
clone size: few
CDR3 length: 16
D gene: NA
J gene: TRBJ2-2
CDR3 protein: CASRDPTRGNTGELFF
CDR3 DNA: TGTGCCAGCAGGGACCCGACTAGAGGGAACACCGGGGAGCTGTTTTTT

V gene: TRBV30
clone size: NA
CDR3 length: 16
D gene: TRBD2
J gene: TRBJ2-4
CDR3 protein: CAWSKDLAGGGNIQYF
CDR3 DNA: TGTGCCTGGAGTAAGGACTTAGCGGGAGGGGGAAACATTCAGTACTTC

V gene: TRBV11-3
clone size: NA
CDR3 length: 15
D gene: TRBD1
J gene: TRBJ1-1
CDR3 protein: CASSLRQGGNTEAFF
CDR3 DNA: TGTGCCAGCAGCCTACGACAGGGCGGGAACACTGAAGCTTTCTTT

V gene: TRBV28
clone size: NA
CDR3 length: 14
D gene: TRBD2
J gene: TRBJ2-7
CDR3 protein: CASGREGLSYEQYF
CDR3 DNA: TGTGCCAGCGGCCGGGAGGGCCTGTCCTACGAGCAGTACTTC

V gene: TRBV9
clone size: NA
CDR3 length: 15
D gene: TRBD1
J gene: TRBJ2-5
CDR3 protein: CASSAGQGYQETQYF
CDR3 DNA: TGTGCCAGCAGCGCCGGACAGGGTTACCAAGAGACCCAGTACTTC

V gene: TRBV27
clone size: NA
CDR3 length: 13
D gene: TRBD1
J gene: TRBJ1-5
CDR3 protein: CASRTQGGQPQHF
CDR3 DNA: TGTGCCAGCAGAACACAGGGGGGCCAGCCCCAGCATTTT

V gene: TRBV12-3/TRBV12-4
clone size: NA
CDR3 length: 13
D gene: NA
J gene: TRBJ2-3
CDR3 protein: CASSSRGPDTQYF
CDR3 DNA: TGTGCCAGCAGTTCACGTGGGCCAGATACGCAGTATTTT

V gene: TRBV7-9
clone size: NA
CDR3 length: 14
D gene: NA
J gene: TRBJ1-2
CDR3 protein: CASSPTDAGYGYTF
CDR3 DNA: TGTGCCAGCAGCCCGACGGATGCGGGCTATGGCTACACCTTC

V gene: TRBV29-1
clone size: NA
CDR3 length: 14
D gene: NA
J gene: TRBJ1-3
CDR3 protein: CSALWANSGNTIYF
CDR3 DNA: TGCAGCGCCCTGTGGGCGAACTCTGGAAACACCATATATTTT

V gene: TRBV7-2
clone size: NA
CDR3 length: 15
D gene: NA
J gene: TRBJ2-2
CDR3 protein: CASSLGAGGTGELFF
CDR3 DNA: TGTGCCAGCAGCTTAGGGGCAGGAGGAACCGGGGAGCTGTTTTTT

V gene: TRBV7-3
clone size: NA
CDR3 length: 16
D gene: NA
J gene: TRBJ2-2
CDR3 protein: CASSHSPGVDHRGAVF
CDR3 DNA: TGTGCCAGCAGCCATTCTCCAGGGGTCGATCACCGGGGAGCTGTTTTT

V gene: TRBV28
clone size: NA
CDR3 length: 16
D gene: TRBD2
J gene: TRBJ2-3
CDR3 protein: CASSSKREAYTDTQYF
CDR3 DNA: TGTGCCAGCAGTTCCAAGCGGGAGGCTTACACAGATACGCAGTATTTT

V gene: TRBV29-1
clone size: NA
CDR3 length: 13
D gene: TRBD1
J gene: TRBJ1-2
CDR3 protein: CSVDGGGGYGYTF
CDR3 DNA: TGCAGCGTTGATGGAGGGGGCGGGTATGGCTACACCTTC

V gene: TRBV11-3
clone size: NA
CDR3 length: 14
D gene: NA
J gene: TRBJ2-7
CDR3 protein: CASSLGRATYEQYF
CDR3 DNA: TGTGCCAGCAGCTTAGGCAGGGCAACCTACGAGCAGTACTTC

V gene: TRBV7-9
clone size: NA
CDR3 length: 15
D gene: NA
J gene: TRBJ2-3
CDR3 protein: CASSLSGPYTDTQYF
CDR3 DNA: TGTGCCAGCAGCCTCAGCGGGCCGTACACAGATACGCAGTATTTT

V gene: TRBV11-3
clone size: NA
CDR3 length: 14
D gene: TRBD1
J gene: TRBJ2-7
CDR3 protein: CASSTTGAGHEQYF
CDR3 DNA: TGTGCCAGCAGCACGACAGGGGCCGGGCACGAGCAGTACTTC

V gene: TRBV20-1
clone size: NA
CDR3 length: 13
D gene: NA
J gene: TRBJ2-2
CDR3 protein: CSASPRNTGELFF
CDR3 DNA: TGCAGTGCTAGTCCTAGAAACACCGGGGAGCTGTTTTTT

V gene: TRBV15
clone size: NA
CDR3 length: 16
D gene: NA
J gene: TRBJ2-7
CDR3 protein: CATSRDGGRGEGEQYF
CDR3 DNA: TGTGCCACCAGCAGAGATGGGGGCAGGGGCGAGGGCGAGCAGTACTTC

V gene: TRBV5-4
clone size: NA
CDR3 length: 14
D gene: NA
J gene: TRBJ2-7
CDR3 protein: CASSLAEEGREQYF
CDR3 DNA: TGTGCCAGCAGCTTGGCCGAAGAGGGTAGAGAGCAGTACTTC

V gene: TRBV2
clone size: NA
CDR3 length: 13
D gene: NA
J gene: TRBJ2-2
CDR3 protein: CASTIQRAGELFF
CDR3 DNA: TGTGCCAGCACCATACAGCGGGCCGGGGAGCTGTTTTTT

V gene: TRBV30
clone size: NA
CDR3 length: 15
D gene: TRBD2
J gene: TRBJ2-7
CDR3 protein: CAWSPGTSGSYEQYF
CDR3 DNA: TGTGCCTGGAGTCCCGGGACTAGCGGTTCCTACGAGCAGTACTTC

V gene: TRBV7-8
clone size: NA
CDR3 length: 12
D gene: TRBD1
J gene: TRBJ2-7
CDR3 protein: CASSRDSHEQYF
CDR3 DNA: TGTGCCAGCAGCCGGGACAGCCACGAGCAGTACTTC

V gene: TRBV19
clone size: NA
CDR3 length: 11
D gene: NA
J gene: TRBJ2-7
CDR3 protein: CATKGSYEQYF
CDR3 DNA: TGTGCCACTAAAGGGAGTTACGAGCAGTACTTC

V gene: TRBV6-5
clone size: NA
CDR3 length: 14
D gene: TRBD1
J gene: TRBJ1-1
CDR3 protein: CATKNNRGQTEAFF
CDR3 DNA: TGTGCCACCAAAAATAACAGGGGGCAGACTGAAGCTTTCTTT

V gene: TRBV5-8
clone size: NA
CDR3 length: 15
D gene: NA
J gene: TRBJ1-1
CDR3 protein: CASSPGRGRNTEAFF
CDR3 DNA: TGTGCCAGCAGCCCGGGGAGGGGAAGGAACACTGAAGCTTTCTTT

V gene: TRBV5-3
clone size: NA
CDR3 length: 16
D gene: TRBD1
J gene: TRBJ2-1
CDR3 protein: CARGINRGLTYNEQFF
CDR3 DNA: TGTGCCAGAGGCATCAACAGGGGGCTAACCTACAATGAGCAGTTCTTC

V gene: TRBV6-2/TRBV6-3
clone size: NA
CDR3 length: 16
D gene: TRBD1
J gene: TRBJ1-2
CDR3 protein: CASSSGTGILIYGYTF
CDR3 DNA: TGTGCCAGCAGCTCCGGGACAGGAATACTTATTTATGGCTACACCTTC